Listed below are T cell receptor beta chains from one sample, sequenced in a study of T cells in placental villitis. The method was immunoSEQ multiplex PCR; TCRdb's version includes in-frame clones alone and lacks a portion of them. The sample has roughly 880 clones, over 65% seen once. The sample taken for sequencing was placental tissue containing maternal and fetal cells. The receptors were sampled from a human patient with villitis of unknown etiology; the placental T cells may come from both mother and fetus. CDR3s leave out the opening cysteine and the closing phenylalanine or tryptophan.

j_call	v_call	cdr3_length	cdr3_aa
TRBJ1-2	TRBV7-9	10	ATSGLGYGYT
TRBJ2-3	TRBV5-1	13	ASMETRLSTDTQY
TRBJ2-3	TRBV5-1	14	ASNGDSGGAADTQY
TRBJ2-1	TRBV7-9	10	ASSSNYNEQF
TRBJ2-3	TRBV3-1/TRBV3-2	15	ASSTLLLAGSTDTQY